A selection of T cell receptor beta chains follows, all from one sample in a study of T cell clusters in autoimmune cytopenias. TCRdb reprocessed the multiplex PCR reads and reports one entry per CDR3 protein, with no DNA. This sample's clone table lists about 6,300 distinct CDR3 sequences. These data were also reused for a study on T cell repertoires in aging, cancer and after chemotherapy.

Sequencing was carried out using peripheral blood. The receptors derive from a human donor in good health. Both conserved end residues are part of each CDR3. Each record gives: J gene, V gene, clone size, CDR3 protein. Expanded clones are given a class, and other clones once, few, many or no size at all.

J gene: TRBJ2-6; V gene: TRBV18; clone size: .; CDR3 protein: CASSPLRTGANVLTF
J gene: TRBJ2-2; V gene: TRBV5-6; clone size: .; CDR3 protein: CASSRDRRNTGELFF
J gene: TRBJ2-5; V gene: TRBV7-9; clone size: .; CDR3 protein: CASSLRLRETQYF
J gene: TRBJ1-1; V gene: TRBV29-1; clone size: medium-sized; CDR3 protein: CSVQGATPEAFF
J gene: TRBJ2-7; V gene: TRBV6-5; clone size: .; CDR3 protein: CASSLGHTYEQYF
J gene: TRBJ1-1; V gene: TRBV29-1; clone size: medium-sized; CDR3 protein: CSVEVQGETEAFF
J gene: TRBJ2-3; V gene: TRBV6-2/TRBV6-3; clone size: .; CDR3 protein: CASSYSRTSDTQYF
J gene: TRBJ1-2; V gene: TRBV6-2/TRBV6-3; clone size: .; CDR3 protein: CASSYFHSSADGYTF
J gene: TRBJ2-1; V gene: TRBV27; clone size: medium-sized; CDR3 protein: CASSPPGTAYNEQFF
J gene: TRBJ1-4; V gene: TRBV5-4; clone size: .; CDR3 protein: CASSTPRTGQKEKLFF
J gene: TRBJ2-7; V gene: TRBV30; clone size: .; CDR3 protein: CAWTQPGQVAYEQYF
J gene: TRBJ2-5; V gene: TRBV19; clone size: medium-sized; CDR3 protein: CASSGTGRGETQYF
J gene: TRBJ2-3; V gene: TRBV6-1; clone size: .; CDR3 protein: CASSKRRGNTDTQYF
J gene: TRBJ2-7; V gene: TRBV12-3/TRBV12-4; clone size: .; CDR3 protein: CASSRDRGYEQYF
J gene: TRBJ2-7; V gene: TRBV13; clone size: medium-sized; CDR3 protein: CASSLRGGQVAYEQYF
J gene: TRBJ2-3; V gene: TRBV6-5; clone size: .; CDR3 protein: CASSYSTAHTQYF
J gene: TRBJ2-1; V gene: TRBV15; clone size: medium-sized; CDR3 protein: CATSRVGGSYNEQFF
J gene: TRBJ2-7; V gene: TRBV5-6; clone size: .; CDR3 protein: CASSLGTGTEQYF
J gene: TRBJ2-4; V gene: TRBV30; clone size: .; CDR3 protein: CASALAKNIQYF
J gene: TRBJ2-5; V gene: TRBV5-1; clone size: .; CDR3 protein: CASSPSQTEETQYF
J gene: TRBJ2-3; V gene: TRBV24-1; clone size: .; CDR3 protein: CATSDPSTGDTDTQYF
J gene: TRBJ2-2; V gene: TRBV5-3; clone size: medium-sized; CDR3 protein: CARSSPGLAGTGELFF
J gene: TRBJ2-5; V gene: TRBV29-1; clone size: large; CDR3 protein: CSGRDGTYKETQYF
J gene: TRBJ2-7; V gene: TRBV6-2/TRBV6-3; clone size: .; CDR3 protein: CASSYDGAGFSEQYF
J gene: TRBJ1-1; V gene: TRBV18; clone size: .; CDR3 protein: CASSPGVTEAFF
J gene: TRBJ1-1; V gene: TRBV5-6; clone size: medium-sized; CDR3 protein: CASSTVGFGTEAFF
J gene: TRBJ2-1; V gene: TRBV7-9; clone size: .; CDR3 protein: CASSLTQRATNEQFF
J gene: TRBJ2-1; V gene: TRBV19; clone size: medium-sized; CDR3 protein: CASRPYSYNEQFF
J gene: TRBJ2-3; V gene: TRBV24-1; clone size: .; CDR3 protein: CATSGRTTVTNTQYF
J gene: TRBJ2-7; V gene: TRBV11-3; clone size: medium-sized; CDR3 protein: CASSPMRAYEQYF
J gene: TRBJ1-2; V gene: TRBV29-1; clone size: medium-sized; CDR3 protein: CSVGKDRDDYGYTF
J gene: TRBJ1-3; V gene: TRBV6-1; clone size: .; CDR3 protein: CASREDSSGNTIYF
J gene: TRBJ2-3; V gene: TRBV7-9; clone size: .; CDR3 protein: CASSLGTTYTDTQYF
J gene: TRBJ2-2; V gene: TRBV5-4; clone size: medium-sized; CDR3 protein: CASSPGLAGGLNTGELFF
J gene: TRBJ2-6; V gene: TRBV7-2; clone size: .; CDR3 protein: CASSRQISGANVLTF
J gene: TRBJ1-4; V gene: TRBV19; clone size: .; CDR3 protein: CASRLTGEKLFF
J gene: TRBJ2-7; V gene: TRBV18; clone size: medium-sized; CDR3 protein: CASSPRPDRAYEQYF
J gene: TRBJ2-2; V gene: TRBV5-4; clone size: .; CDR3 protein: CASSLCRGGAPGELFF
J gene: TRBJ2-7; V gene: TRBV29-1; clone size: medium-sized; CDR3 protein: CSVKDSWGYEQYF
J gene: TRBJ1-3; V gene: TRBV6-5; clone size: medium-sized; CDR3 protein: CASRRGGGTGNTIYF
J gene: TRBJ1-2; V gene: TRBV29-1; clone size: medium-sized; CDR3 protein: CSVEDQDRGSGYTF
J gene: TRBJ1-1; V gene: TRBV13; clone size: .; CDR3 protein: CASSLQGPEAFF
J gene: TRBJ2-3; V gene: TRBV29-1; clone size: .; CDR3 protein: CSVGTGPDTQYF
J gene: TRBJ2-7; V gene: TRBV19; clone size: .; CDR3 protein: CASTQKGTYEQYF
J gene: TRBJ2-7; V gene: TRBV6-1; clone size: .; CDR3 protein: CASRGTGVSEQYF
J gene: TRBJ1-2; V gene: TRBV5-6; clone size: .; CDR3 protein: CASSKKQGAGRGYTF
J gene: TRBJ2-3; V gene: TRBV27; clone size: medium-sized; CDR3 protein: CASSPTWSGRTDTQYF
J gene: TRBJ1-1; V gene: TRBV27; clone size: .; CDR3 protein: CASSWGTEGTEAFF
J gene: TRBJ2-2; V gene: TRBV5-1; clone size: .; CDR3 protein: CASSLAISLTGELFF
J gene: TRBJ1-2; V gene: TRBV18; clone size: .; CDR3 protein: CASSPPTQGSYGYTF
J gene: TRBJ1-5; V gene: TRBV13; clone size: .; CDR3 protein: CASSLDRGRQPQHF
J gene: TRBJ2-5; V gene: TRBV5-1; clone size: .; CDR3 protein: CASSLNGRETQYF